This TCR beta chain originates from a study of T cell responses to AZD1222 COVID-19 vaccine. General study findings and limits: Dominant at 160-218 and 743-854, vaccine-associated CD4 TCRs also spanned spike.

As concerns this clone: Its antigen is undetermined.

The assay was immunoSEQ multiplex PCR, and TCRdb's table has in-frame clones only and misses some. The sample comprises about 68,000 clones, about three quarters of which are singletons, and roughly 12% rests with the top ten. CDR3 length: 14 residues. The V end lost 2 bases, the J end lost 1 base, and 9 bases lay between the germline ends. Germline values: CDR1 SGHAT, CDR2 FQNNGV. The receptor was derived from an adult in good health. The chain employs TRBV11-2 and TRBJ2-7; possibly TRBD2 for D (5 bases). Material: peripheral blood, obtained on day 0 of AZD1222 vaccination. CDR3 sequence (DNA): TGTGCCAGCAGCTTACTGGGAGTTTCCTACGAGCAGTACTTC. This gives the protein CASSLLGVSYEQYF.